This T cell receptor (beta chain) was captured in a study of shared clonotypes between healthy human individuals. Data came from immunoSEQ multiplex PCR; TCRdb stores just in-frame clones and leaves some out. The data show about 530,000 clones, about 96% seen once. This CDR3 region has 15 residues. V gave up 6 bases and J gave up 5 bases, with 18 bases separating them. Per germline, CDR1 WNHNN and CDR2 SYGVQD (reference sequence). The rearrangement joins TRBV10-1 to TRBJ2-3, with D perhaps matching TRBD1 or TRBD2 (6 bases each). The sequence came from a woman in her 30s in good health. Sequencing used naive CD4+ T cells sorted from blood. Subset meaning: CD45RA+ positively selected. CDR3 sequence (DNA): TGCGCCAGCAGCCCGAGGAGGGGGGAAAGAGATACGCAGTATTTT. Residues: CASSPRRGERDTQYF.